This TCR beta chain was retrieved from a study of T cells in Graves' hyperthyroidism and ophthalmopathy. Authors of the study amplified TCR beta CDR3 regions from RNA transcripts. RT-PCR in the first round (using the HTBI primer set) targeted the TCR CDR3. MiXCR, run by TCRdb on the multiplex PCR reads, gives a single entry per CDR3 protein. Of hundreds of thousands of distinct CDR3 sequences listed, about 17% are singletons. Germline V CDR1 and CDR2: ENHRY, SYGVKD. Trimming shortened V by 3 bases and J by 0 bases, and 14 bases separated the two germline ends. The CDR3 has 17 residues. The chain employs TRBV10-3 and TRBJ2-2; D gene unclear. This sequence originates from a woman aged 25 to 45 with Graves' hyperthyroidism. Sequenced: blood. The CDR3 loop is CAISDWGTPANTGELFF. The CDR3 DNA reads TGTGCCATCAGTGATTGGGGAACACCCGCGAACACCGGGGAGCTGTTTTTT.